These 12 T cell receptor beta chains were all obtained from the same sample, sequenced in a study of cytomegalovirus exposure and HLA in healthy donors. With 60 Vbeta and 13 Jbeta primers, the PCR was carried out. TCRdb's table, derived via immunoSEQ multiplex PCR, lists solely in-frame clones and lacks some. The sample contains 150,000 to 200,000 clones, just over 75% of which appear only once. Sequencing was carried out using PBMCs. Receptors were obtained from a woman aged 40 to 49 in good health and CMV-seronegative.

V is TRBV7-6 and J is TRBJ1-1; unclear D gene. Germline V gene lookup returns CDR1 SGHVS and CDR2 FNYEAQ. The CDR3 is 13 amino acids. V lost 0 bases and J lost 8, with 10 bases in between. The CDR3 nucleotides read TGTGCCAGCAGCTTAGCGGGAGGGTACGAAGCTTTCTTT. Translating it yields CASSLAGGYEAFF.

This chain links TRBV2 with TRBJ1-1; the D is unclear. The CDR3 contains 14 residues. The germline gives CDR1 SNHLY, CDR2 FYNNEI. The ends were cut back, 4 bases at V and 2 bases at J, with 11 bases in the middle. The CDR3 sequence: CASSVLAVNTEAFF. CDR3 nucleotides: TGTGCCAGCAGTGTTCTCGCAGTAAACACTGAAGCTTTCTTT.

V gene TRBV7-9 combines with J gene TRBJ2-2; no clear D gene. Germline V gives CDR1 SEHNR, CDR2 FQNEAQ (reference sequence). The CDR3 has 16 amino acids. Deletions cut 2 bases from V and 2 bases from J, with 12 bases between. The CDR3 coding sequence is TGTGCCAGCAGCTTAATTCATCAGACTAACACCGGGGAGCTGTTTTTT. Translation: CASSLIHQTNTGELFF.

The chain links TRBV5-4 to TRBJ2-5; 8 bases map to TRBD1. With V trimmed by 4 bases and J by 3 bases, 8 bases remained unmatched. CDR1 and CDR2 from the germline V gene are SGHNT and YYREEE (reference sequence). The CDR3 runs 15 residues. The CDR3 here is CASSPSGGREETQYF. The CDR3 DNA sequence: TGTGCCAGCAGCCCCTCAGGGGGCCGCGAAGAGACCCAGTACTTC.

CDR3 region: CASSQTGLSSYEQYF. The CDR3 coding sequence is TGTGCCAGCAGTCAGACAGGGTTGAGCTCCTACGAGCAGTACTTC. The genes are TRBV6-1 and TRBJ2-7, with 7 bases fitting TRBD1. The CDR3 has 15 amino acids. V shed 5 bases and J 0 bases; nucleotides not matched to a gene: 7. Germline loops: CDR1 MNHNS, CDR2 SASEGT.

The rearrangement joins TRBV14 to TRBJ2-1; perhaps TRBD1 as D (5 bases). The CDR3 totals 15 residues. V was shortened by 0 bases and J by 2 bases, with 8 bases between the two germline ends. Germline loops: CDR1 SGHDN, CDR2 FVKESK. In DNA, the CDR3 is TGTGCCAGCAGCCAAGACAGGGCACCCTACAATGAGCAGTTCTTC. This encodes CASSQDRAPYNEQFF.

The V and J genes are TRBV7-9 and TRBJ1-1; 10 bases are shared with TRBD1. CDR1 and CDR2 from the germline V gene are SEHNR and FQNEAQ (reference sequence). CDR3 size: 15 residues. V lost 1 base, J lost 1 base, and 0 bases stayed unmatched. This CDR3 is CASSLGTGGNTEAFF. The CDR3 bases are TGTGCCAGCAGCTTAGGGACAGGGGGGAACACTGAAGCTTTCTTT.

The chain combines TRBV6-5 with TRBJ1-1; tentative D call: TRBD1 (6 bases). The CDR3 runs to 15 residues. The V end lost 6 bases, the J end lost 3 bases, and 17 bases lay between the germline ends. The germline CDR1 and CDR2 sequences are MNHEY and SVGAGI. CDR3 in amino acids: CASRASYRADTEAFF. The CDR3 region has the DNA TGTGCCAGCAGAGCGTCTTACAGGGCGGACACTGAAGCTTTCTTT.

The chain is built from TRBV5-1 and TRBJ1-3; TRBD1 aligns across 9 bases. Germline CDR1 SGHRS, CDR2 YFSETQ. CDR3 length: 16 amino acids. The trim removed 4 bases at V and 1 base at J, leaving 6 bases unmatched. CDR3 coding DNA: TGCGCCAGCAGCCCTACCGGGACAGGGTCTGGAAACACCATATATTTT. Translating it yields CASSPTGTGSGNTIYF.

V is TRBV20-1 and J is TRBJ1-1, with D possibly being TRBD1 (5 bases). V lost 4 bases and J 6 bases, leaving 9 bases between the germline ends. This CDR3 contains 11 residues. CDR1 is DFQATT and CDR2 is SNEGSKA in the germline V gene (reference sequence). In DNA, the CDR3 is TGCAGTGCTAACGGGGGGGCTGAAGCTTTCTTT. Protein sequence: CSANGGAEAFF.

This clone was counted a single time. The chain links TRBV28 to TRBJ1-4; 8 bases are a match to TRBD1. The CDR3 has 13 residues. The V and J ends lost 7 bases and 8 bases, in that order; junction bases with no gene match: 6. CDR1 and CDR2 (germline): MDHEN, SYDVKM. CDR3 amino acids: CASTDAGGEKLFF. The DNA of the CDR3 is TGTGCCAGCACCGACGCAGGGGGCGAAAAACTGTTTTTT. The full variable domain, completed using reference TRBV28 and TRBJ1-4, is DVKVTQSSRYLVKRTGEKVFLECVQDMDHENMFWYRQDPGLGLRLIYFSYDVKMKEKGDIPEGYSVSREKKERFSLILESASTNQTSMYLCASTDAGGEKLFFGSGTQLSVL.

The V gene is TRBV4-1, the J gene TRBJ2-1, with 8 bases aligning to TRBD2. J gave up 9 bases and V 3 bases, and 13 bases lay outside the gene matches. CDR1 and CDR2 from the germline V gene are MGHRA and YSYEKL. This CDR3 comprises 16 residues. The DNA for the CDR3 is TGCGCCAGCAGCCAGGACACCGGGACTAGATTCGCTGAGCAGTTCTTC. Translation gives CASSQDTGTRFAEQFF.